This T cell receptor beta chain was captured in a study of T cells in localized non-small cell lung cancer. The germline V and J ends were trimmed by 3 bases and 6 bases, with 6 bases remaining between them. The V gene's germline CDR1 is LNHDA and CDR2 SQIVND (reference sequence). This CDR3 has 11 residues. Study findings and constraints: Sequence data derive from only one tumor region, so heterogeneity remains possible. Longer overall survival was linked to higher blood T cell density. Uninvolved adjacent lung showed higher T cell clonality than tumor. The appearance of a median roughly 61 of the top 100 tumor clones was seen in adjacent lung.

As regards this clone: The antigen remains unidentified.

Repertoires were generated with immunoSEQ multiplex PCR, while TCRdb's copy carries only in-frame clones and drops some. The data hold 100,000 to 150,000 clones, with 89% observed a single time. The sample was peripheral blood, taken before any cancer treatment. The V call is TRBV19, the J call TRBJ2-7; maybe TRBD2 (5 bases). This clonotype was obtained from a female donor older than 55 with stage I lung adenocarcinoma. The CDR3 here is CASSIGGEQYF. In nucleotides, the CDR3 is TGTGCCAGTAGTATCGGAGGCGAGCAGTACTTC.